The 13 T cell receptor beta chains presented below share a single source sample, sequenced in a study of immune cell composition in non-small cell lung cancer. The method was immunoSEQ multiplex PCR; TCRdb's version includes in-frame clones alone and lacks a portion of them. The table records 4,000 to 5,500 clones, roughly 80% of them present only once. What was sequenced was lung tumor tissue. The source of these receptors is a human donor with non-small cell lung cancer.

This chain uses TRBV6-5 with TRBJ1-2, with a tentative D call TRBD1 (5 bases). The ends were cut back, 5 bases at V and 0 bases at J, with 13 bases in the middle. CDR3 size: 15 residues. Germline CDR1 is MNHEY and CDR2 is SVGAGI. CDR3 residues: CASSRWGGANYGYTF. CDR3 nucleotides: TGTGCCAGCAGTCGCTGGGGGGGGGCTAACTATGGCTACACCTTC.

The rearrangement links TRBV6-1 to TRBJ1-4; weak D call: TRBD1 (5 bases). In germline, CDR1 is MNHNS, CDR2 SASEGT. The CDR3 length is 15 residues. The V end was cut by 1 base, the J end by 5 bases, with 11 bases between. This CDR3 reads CASSEEGRPNEKLFF. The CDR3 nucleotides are TGTGCCAGCAGTGAAGAGGGGAGACCGAATGAAAAACTGTTTTTT.

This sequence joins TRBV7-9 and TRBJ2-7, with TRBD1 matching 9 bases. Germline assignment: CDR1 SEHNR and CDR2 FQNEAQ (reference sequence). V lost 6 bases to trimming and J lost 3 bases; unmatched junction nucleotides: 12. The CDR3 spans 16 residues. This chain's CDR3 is CASSQTAGTGFYEQYF. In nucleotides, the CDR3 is TGTGCCAGCAGTCAGACTGCCGGGACAGGGTTCTACGAGCAGTACTTC.

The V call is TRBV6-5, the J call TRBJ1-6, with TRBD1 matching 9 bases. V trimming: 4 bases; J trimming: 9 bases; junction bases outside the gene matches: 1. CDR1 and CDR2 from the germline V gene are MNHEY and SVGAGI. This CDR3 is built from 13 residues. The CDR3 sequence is CASSWDRVSPLHF. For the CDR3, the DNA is TGTGCCAGCAGTTGGGACAGGGTTTCACCCCTCCACTTT.

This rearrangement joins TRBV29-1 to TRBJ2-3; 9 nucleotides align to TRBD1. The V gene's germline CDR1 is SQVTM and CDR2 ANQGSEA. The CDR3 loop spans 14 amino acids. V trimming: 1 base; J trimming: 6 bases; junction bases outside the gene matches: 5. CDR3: CSVEVGQGPDTQYF. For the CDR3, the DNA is TGCAGCGTTGAAGTGGGACAGGGACCCGATACGCAGTATTTT.

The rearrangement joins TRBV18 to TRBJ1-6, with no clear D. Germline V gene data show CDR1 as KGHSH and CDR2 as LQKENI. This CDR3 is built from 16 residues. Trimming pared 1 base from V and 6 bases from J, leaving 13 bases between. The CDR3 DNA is TGTGCCAGCTCACCACTTGGTGTCAAGGGTAATTCACCCCTCCACTTT. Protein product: CASSPLGVKGNSPLHF.

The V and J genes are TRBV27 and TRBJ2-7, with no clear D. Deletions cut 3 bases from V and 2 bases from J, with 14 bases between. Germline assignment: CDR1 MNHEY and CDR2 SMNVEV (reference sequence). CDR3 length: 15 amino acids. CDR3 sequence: CASSFSPAAPYEQYF. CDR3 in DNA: TGTGCCAGCAGTTTCTCTCCAGCCGCCCCCTACGAGCAGTACTTC.

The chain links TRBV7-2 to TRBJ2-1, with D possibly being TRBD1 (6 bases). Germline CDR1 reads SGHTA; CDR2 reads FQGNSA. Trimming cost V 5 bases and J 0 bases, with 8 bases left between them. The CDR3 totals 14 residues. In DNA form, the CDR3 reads TGTGCCAGCAGCCAGACAGGCTCCTACAATGAGCAGTTCTTC. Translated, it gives CASSQTGSYNEQFF.

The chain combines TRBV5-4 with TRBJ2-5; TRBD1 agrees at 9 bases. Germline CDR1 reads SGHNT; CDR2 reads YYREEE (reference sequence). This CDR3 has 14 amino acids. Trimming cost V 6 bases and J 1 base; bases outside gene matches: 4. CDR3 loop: CASKETGGQETQYF. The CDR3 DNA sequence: TGTGCCAGCAAGGAGACAGGGGGCCAAGAGACCCAGTACTTC.

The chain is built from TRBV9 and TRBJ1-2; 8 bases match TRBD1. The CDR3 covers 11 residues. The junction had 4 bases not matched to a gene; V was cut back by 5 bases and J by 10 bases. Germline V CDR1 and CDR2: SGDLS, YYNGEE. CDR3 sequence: CASSRDRSYTF. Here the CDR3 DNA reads TGTGCCAGCAGTCGGGACAGGTCCTACACCTTC.

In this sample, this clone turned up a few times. The CDR3 DNA reads as TGTGCCAGCAGTTACCCAGATCCGGGCTACACCTTC. This encodes CASSYPDPGYTF. V gene TRBV6-5 combines with J gene TRBJ1-2; unclear D gene. The germline V and J ends were trimmed by 2 bases and 8 bases, with 9 bases remaining between them. The CDR3 totals 12 residues. Germline loops: CDR1 MNHEY, CDR2 SVGAGI.

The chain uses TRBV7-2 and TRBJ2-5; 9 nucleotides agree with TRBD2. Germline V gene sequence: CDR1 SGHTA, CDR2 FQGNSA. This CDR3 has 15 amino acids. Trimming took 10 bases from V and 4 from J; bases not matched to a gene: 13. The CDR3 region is CAMGWAGGPRETQYF. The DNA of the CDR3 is TGTGCCATGGGGTGGGCGGGGGGGCCACGAGAGACCCAGTACTTC.

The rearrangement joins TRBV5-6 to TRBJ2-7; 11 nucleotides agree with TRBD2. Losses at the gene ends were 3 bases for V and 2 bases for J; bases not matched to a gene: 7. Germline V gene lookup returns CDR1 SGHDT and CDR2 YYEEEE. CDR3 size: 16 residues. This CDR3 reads CASSSGLAGPPYEQYF. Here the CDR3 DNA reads TGTGCCAGCAGCTCTGGACTAGCGGGTCCCCCCTACGAGCAGTACTTC.